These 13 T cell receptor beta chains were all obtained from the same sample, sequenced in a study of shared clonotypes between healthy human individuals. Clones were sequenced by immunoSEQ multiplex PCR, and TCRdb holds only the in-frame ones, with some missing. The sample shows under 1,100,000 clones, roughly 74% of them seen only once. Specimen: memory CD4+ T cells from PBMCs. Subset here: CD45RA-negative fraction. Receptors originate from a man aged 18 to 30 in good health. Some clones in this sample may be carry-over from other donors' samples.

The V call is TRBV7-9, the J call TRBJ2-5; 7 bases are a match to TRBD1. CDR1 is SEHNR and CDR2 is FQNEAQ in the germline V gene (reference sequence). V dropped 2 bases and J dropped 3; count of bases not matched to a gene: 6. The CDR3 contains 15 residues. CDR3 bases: TGTGCCAGCAGCTTATTGACAGGGTTCAAAGAGACCCAGTACTTC. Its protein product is CASSLLTGFKETQYF.

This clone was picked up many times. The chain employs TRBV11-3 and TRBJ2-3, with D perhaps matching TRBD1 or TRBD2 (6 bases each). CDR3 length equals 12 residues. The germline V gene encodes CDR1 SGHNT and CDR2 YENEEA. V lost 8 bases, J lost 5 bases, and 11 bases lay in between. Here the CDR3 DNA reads TGTGCCAGCGGGGGGCGGGGAGATACGCAGTATTTT. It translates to CASGGRGDTQYF.

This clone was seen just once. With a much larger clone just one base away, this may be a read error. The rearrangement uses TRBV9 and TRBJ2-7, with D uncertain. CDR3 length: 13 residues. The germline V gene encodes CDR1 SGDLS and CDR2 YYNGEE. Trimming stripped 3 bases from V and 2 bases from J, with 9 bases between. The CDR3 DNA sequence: TGTGCCAGCAGCGGAGTGTCGGCCTACGAGCAGTACTTC. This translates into CASSGVSAYEQYF.

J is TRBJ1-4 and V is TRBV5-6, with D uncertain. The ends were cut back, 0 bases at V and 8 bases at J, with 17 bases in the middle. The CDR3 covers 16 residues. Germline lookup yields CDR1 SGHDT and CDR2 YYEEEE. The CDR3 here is CASSLASSSTAEKLFF. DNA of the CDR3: TGTGCCAGCAGCTTGGCTTCCTCCTCCACAGCAGAAAAACTGTTTTTT.

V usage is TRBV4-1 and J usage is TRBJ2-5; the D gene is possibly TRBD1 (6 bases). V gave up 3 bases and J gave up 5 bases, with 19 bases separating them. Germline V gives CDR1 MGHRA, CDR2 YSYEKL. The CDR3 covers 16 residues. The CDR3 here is CASSHPLSQGGETQYF. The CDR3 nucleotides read TGCGCCAGCAGCCACCCTCTATCACAGGGTGGGGAGACCCAGTACTTC.

This chain's CDR3 is CASSVSGQNYGYTF. The CDR3 DNA sequence: TGTGCCAGTAGTGTGTCGGGACAGAATTATGGCTACACCTTC. This rearrangement joins TRBV19 to TRBJ1-2; 7 nucleotides match TRBD1. This CDR3 comprises 14 residues. Germline CDR1 LNHDA, CDR2 SQIVND (reference sequence). Germline trimming cut 5 bases from V and 5 bases from J; bases unmatched to any gene: 8.

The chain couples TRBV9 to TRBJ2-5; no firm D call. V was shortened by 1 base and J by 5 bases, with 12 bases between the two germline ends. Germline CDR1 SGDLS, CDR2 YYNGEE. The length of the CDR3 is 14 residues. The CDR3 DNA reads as TGTGCCAGCAGCGTAACGGGTTTTGGGGAGACCCAGTACTTC. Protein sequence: CASSVTGFGETQYF.

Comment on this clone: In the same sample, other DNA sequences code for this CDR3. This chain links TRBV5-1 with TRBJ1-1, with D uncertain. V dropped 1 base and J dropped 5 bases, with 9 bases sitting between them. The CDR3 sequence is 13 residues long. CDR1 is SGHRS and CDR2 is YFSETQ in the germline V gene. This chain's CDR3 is CASSLSGPTEAFF. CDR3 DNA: TGCGCCAGCAGCTTGTCAGGCCCAACTGAAGCTTTCTTT. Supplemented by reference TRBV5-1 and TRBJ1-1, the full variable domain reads KAGVTQTPRYLIKTRGQQVTLSCSPISGHRSVSWYQQTPGQGLQFLFEYFSETQRNKGNFPGRFSGRQFSNSRSEMNVSTLELGDSALYLCASSLSGPTEAFFGQGTRLTVV.

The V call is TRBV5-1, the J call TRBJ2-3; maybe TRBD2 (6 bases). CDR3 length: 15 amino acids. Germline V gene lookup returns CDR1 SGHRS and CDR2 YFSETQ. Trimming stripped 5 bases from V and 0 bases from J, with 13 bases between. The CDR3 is CASRRRGTSTDTQYF. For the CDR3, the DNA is TGCGCCAGCAGAAGGCGGGGTACTAGCACAGATACGCAGTATTTT.

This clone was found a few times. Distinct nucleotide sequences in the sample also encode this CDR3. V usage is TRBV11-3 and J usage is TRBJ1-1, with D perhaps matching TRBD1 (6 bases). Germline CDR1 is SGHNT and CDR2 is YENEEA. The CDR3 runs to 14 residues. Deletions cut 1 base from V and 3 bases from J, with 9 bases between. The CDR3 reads CASSLGPGDTEAFF. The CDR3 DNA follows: TGTGCCAGCAGCTTAGGGCCAGGGGACACTGAAGCTTTCTTT.

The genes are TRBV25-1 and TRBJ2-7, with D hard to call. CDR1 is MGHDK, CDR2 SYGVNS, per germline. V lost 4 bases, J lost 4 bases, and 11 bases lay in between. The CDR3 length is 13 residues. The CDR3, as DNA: TGTGCCAGCAGTGCCCGTGGGCTGTACGAGCAGTACTTC. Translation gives CASSARGLYEQYF.

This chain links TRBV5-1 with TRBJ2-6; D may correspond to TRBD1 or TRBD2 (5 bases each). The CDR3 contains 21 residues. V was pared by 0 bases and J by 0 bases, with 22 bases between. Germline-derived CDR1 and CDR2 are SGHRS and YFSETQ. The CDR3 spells CASSLGGLGAGSLSGANVLTF. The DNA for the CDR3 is TGCGCCAGCAGCTTGGGAGGACTTGGGGCAGGGTCTCTCTCTGGGGCCAACGTCCTGACTTTC.

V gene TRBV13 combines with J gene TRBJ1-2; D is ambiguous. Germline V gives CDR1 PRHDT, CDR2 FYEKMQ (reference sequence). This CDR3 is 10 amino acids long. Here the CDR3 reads CASSLHGYTF. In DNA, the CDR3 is TGTGCATCGTCGTTGCATGGCTACACCTTC.